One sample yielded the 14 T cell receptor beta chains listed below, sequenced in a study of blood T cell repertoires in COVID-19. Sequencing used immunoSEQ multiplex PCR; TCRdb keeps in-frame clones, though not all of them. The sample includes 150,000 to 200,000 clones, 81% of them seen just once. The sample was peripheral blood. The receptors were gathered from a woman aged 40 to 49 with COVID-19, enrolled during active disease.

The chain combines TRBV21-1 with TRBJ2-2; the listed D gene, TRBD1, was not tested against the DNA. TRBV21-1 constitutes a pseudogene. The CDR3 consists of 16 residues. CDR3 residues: CASSKEGTEWTGELFF. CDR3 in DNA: TGTGCCAGCAGCAAAGAGGGGACAGAGTGGACCGGGGAGCTGTTTTTT.

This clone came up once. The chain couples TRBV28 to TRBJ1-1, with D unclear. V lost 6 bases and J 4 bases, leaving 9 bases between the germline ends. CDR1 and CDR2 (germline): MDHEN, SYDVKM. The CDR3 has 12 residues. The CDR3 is CASSPIITEAFF. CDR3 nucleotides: TGTGCCAGCAGCCCAATCATCACTGAAGCTTTCTTT.

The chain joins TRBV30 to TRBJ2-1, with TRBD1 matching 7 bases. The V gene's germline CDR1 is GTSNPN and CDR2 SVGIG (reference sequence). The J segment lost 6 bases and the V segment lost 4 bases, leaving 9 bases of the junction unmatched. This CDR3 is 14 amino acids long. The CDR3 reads CAWTRQGAPNEQFF. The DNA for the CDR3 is TGTGCCTGGACGAGACAGGGAGCCCCCAATGAGCAGTTCTTC.

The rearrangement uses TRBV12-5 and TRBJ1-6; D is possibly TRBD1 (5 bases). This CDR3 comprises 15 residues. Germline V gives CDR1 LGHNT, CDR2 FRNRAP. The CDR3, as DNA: TGTGCCACACAGACAGATAGCTCCTATAATTCACCCCTCCACTTT. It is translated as CATQTDSSYNSPLHF.

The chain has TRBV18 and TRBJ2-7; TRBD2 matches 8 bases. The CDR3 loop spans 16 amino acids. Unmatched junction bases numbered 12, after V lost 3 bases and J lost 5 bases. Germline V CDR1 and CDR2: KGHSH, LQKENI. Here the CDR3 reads CASSPAQLGLEHEQYF. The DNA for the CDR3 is TGTGCCAGCTCACCCGCCCAACTGGGACTAGAACACGAGCAGTACTTC.

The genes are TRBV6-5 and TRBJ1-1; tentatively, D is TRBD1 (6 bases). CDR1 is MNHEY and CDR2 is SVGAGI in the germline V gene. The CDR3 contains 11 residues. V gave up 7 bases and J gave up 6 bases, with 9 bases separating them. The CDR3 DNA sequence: TGTGCCAGCAACAACAGGGCTGAAGCTTTCTTT. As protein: CASNNRAEAFF.

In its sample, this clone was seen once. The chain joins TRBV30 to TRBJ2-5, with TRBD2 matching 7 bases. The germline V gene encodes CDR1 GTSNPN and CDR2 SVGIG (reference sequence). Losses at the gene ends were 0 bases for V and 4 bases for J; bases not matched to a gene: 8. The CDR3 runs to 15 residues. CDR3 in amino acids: CAWSVPGGIGETQYF. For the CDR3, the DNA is TGTGCCTGGAGTGTACCCGGGGGGATCGGAGAGACCCAGTACTTC.

CDR3 protein: CASSQARGGTGELFF. DNA for the CDR3: TGTGCCAGCAGCCAAGCGCGGGGGGGAACCGGGGAGCTGTTTTTT. The chain links TRBV3-1 (or the pseudogene TRBV3-2) to TRBJ2-2; 9 bases line up with TRBD2. Per germline, CDR1 LGHDT and CDR2 YNNKEL (reference sequence). The J segment lost 5 bases and the V segment lost 1 base, leaving 2 bases of the junction unmatched. This CDR3 contains 15 residues.

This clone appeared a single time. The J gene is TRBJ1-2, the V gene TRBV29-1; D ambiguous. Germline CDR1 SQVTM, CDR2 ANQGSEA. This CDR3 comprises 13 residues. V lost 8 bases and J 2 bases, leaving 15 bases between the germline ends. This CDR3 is CSYRDIRNYGYTF. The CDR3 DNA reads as TGCAGCTATCGCGATATACGGAACTATGGCTACACCTTC.

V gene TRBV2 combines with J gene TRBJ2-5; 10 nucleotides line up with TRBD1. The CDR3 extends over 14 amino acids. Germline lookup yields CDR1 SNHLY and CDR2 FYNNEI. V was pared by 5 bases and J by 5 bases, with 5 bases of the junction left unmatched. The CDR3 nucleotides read TGTGCCAGCAGTCGGGACAGGGGTTGGGAGACCCAGTACTTC. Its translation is CASSRDRGWETQYF. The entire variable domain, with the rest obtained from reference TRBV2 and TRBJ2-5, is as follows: EPEVTQTPSHQVTQMGQEVILRCVPISNHLYFYWYRQILGQKVEFLVSFYNNEISEKSEIFDDQFSVERPDGSNFTLKIRSTKLEDSAMYFCASSRDRGWETQYFGPGTRLLVL.

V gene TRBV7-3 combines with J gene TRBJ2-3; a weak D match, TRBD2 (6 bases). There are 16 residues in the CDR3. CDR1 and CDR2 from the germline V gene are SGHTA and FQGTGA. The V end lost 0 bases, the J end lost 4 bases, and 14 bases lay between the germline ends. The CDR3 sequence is CASSLTGGAIADTQYF. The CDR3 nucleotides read TGTGCCAGCAGCTTAACAGGCGGGGCAATCGCAGATACGCAGTATTTT. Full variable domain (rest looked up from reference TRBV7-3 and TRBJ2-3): GAGVSQTPSNKVTEKGKYVELRCDPISGHTALYWYRQSLGQGPEFLIYFQGTGAADDSGLPNDRFFAVRPEGSVSTLKIQRTERGDSAVYLCASSLTGGAIADTQYFGPGTRLTVL.

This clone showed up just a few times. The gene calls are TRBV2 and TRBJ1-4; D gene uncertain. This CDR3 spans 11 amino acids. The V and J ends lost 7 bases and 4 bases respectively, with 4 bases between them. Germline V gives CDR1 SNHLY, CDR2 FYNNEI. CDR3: CASTVNEKLFF. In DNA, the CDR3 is TGTGCCAGCACCGTTAATGAAAAACTGTTTTTT.

CDR3 loop: CASSPQAGQGLETQYF. The CDR3 nucleotides are TGCGCCAGCAGCCCTCAAGCGGGACAGGGTCTGGAGACCCAGTACTTC. V usage is TRBV5-1 and J usage is TRBJ2-5; TRBD1 matches 9 bases. This CDR3 region has 16 residues. V trimming: 4 bases; J trimming: 5 bases; junction bases outside the gene matches: 12. Germline V gene sequence: CDR1 SGHRS, CDR2 YFSETQ.

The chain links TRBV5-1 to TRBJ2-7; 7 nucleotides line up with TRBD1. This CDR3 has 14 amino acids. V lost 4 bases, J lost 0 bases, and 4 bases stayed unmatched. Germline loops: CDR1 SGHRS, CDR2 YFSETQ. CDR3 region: CASSGTASSYEQYF. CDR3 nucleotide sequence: TGCGCCAGCAGCGGGACAGCGTCCTCCTACGAGCAGTACTTC.